This TCR beta chain was captured in a study of T cells in Graves' hyperthyroidism and ophthalmopathy. The V end lost 2 bases, the J end lost 2 bases, and 4 bases lay between the germline ends. The CDR3 totals 12 residues. The germline gives CDR1 DFQATT, CDR2 SNEGSKA (reference sequence). RNA transcripts provided the source from which TCR beta CDR3 regions were amplified. The HTBI set primed first-round TCR CDR3 RT-PCR. TCRdb re-called the multiplex PCR reads through MiXCR, storing one row per CDR3 protein. The data contain over 300,000 distinct CDR3 sequences, approximately 13% of them singletons. For this clonotype: The antigen is undetermined.

Exclusion criteria comprised uncontrolled infection, other autoimmune disease, pregnancy or lactation. Notes on the study in general: In blood, most of the thyroid clonotypes expanded above 0.001 were also present.

This clonotype originated in a woman in her fifties or sixties with Graves' hyperthyroidism. The chain joins TRBV20-1 to TRBJ1-5; the D is unclear. Input material: blood. This chain's CDR3 is CSARRGNQPQHF. CDR3 in DNA: TGCAGTGCTAGAAGGGGCAATCAGCCCCAGCATTTT.